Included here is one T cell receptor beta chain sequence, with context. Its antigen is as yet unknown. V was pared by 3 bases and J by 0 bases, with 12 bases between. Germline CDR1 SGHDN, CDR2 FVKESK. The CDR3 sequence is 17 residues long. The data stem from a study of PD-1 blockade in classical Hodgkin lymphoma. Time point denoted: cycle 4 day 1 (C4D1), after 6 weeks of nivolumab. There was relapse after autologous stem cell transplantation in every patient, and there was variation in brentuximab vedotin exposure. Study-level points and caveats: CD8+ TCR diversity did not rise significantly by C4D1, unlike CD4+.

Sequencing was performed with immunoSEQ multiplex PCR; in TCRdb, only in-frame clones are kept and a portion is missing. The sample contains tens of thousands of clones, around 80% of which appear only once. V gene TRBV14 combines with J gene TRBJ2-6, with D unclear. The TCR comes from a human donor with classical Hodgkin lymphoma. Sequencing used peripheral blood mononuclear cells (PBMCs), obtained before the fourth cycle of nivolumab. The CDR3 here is CASSHWDPSSGANVLTF. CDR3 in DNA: TGTGCCAGCAGCCATTGGGATCCGAGCTCTGGGGCCAACGTCCTGACTTTC.